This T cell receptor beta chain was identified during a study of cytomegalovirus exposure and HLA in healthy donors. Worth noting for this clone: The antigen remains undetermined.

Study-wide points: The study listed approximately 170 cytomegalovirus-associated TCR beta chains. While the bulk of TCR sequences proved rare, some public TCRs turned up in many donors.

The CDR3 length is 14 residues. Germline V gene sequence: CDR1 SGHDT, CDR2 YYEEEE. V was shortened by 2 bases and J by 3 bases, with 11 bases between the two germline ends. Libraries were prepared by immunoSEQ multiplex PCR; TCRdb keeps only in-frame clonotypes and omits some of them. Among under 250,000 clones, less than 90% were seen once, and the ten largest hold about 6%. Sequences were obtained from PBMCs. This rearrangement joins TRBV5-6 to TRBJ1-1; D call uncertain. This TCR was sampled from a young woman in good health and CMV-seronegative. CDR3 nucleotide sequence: TGTGCCAGCAGCTTCCAGATTGTGGACACTGAAGCTTTCTTT. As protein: CASSFQIVDTEAFF.